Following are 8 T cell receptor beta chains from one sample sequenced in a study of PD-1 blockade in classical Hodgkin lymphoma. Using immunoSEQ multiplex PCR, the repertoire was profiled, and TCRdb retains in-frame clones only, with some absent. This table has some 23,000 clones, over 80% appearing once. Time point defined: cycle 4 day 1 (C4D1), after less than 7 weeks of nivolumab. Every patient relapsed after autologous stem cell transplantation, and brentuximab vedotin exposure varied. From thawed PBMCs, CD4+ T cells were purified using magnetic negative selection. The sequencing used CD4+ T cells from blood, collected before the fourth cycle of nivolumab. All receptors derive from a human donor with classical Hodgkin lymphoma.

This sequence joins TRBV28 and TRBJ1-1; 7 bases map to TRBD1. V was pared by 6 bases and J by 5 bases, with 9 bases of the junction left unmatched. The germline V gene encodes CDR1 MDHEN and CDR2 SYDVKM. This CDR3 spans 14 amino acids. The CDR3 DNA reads TGTGCCAGCAGCTCACAGGGGCGAGTAACTGAAGCTTTCTTT. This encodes CASSSQGRVTEAFF.

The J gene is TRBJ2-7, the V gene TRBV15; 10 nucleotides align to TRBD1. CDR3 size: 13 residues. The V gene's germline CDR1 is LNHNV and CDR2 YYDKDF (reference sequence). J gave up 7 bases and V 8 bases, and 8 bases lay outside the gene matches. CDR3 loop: CATSIDRGQEQYF. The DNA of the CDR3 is TGTGCCACCTCTATCGACAGGGGGCAAGAGCAGTACTTC.

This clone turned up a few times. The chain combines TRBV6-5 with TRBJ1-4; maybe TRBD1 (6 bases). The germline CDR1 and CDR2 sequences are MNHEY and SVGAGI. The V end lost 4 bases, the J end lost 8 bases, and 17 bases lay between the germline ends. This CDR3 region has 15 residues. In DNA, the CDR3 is TGTGCCAGCAGTTCCCGGGACACTCAAGGAGAAAAACTGTTTTTT. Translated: CASSSRDTQGEKLFF.

CDR3 loop: CASSFEQGNTEAFF. The CDR3 DNA reads as TGTGCCAGCTCATTCGAACAGGGAAACACTGAAGCTTTCTTT. The chain carries TRBV18 and TRBJ1-1; the D gene is possibly TRBD1 (6 bases). V lost 5 bases and J lost 2, with 12 bases in between. The CDR3 is 14 amino acids. Germline loops: CDR1 KGHSH, CDR2 LQKENI.

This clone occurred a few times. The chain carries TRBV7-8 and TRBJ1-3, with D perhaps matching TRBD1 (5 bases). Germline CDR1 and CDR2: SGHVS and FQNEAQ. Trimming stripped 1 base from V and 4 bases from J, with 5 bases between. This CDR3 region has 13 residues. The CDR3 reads CASSLEGGNTIYF. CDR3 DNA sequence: TGTGCCAGCAGCTTAGAGGGGGGAAACACCATATATTTT. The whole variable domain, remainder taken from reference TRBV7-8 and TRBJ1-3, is GAGVSQSPRYKVAKRGQDVALRCDPISGHVSLFWYQQALGQGPEFLTYFQNEAQLDKSGLPSDRFFAERPEGSVSTLKIQRTQQEDSAVYLCASSLEGGNTIYFGEGSWLTVV.

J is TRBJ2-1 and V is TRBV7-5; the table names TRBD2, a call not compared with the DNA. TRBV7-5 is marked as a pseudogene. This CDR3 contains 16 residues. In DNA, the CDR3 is TGTGCCAGAAGCCCAAGACTAGCGGGGGCCTACAATGAGCAGTTCTTC. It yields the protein CARSPRLAGAYNEQFF.

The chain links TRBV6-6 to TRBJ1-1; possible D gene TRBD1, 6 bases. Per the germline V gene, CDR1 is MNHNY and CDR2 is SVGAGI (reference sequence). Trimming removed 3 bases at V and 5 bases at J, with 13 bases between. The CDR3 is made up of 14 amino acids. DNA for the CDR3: TGTGCCAGCAGTTATGAGGGAAGGGGGACTGAAGCTTTCTTT. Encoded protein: CASSYEGRGTEAFF.

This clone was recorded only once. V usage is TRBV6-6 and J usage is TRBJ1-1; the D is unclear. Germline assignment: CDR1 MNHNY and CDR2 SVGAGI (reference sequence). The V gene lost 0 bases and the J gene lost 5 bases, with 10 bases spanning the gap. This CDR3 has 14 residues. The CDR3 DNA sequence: TGTGCCAGCAGTTACTCAGGGAAGAGAACTGAAGCTTTCTTT. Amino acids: CASSYSGKRTEAFF.